The 3 T cell receptor beta chains given below trace back to one sample, sequenced in a study of naive and memory T cell subsets. The study, taken as a whole, reports: A few larger clonotypes appeared in naive repertoires, especially CD8, possibly memory cells re-expressing CD45RA.

An equimolar mix of two oligonucleotides served as the beta constant-region primer for TRBC1 and TRBC2. Nested alpha and beta constant-region primers with the SP2 primer drove four PCR rounds on ligated cDNA. TCRdb called the UMI-ligation and nested PCR reads again in MiXCR, with one record for every CDR3 protein. The sample shows 130,000 to 150,000 distinct CDR3 sequences, 22% of them seen only once. Their antigens remain unidentified. Sequences were obtained from naive CD4+ T cells from blood. These receptors were collected from a human donor in good health.

V and J are TRBV5-1 and TRBJ2-7; the D is unclear. This CDR3 is built from 14 residues. In germline, CDR1 is SGHRS, CDR2 YFSETQ. The V end was cut by 5 bases, the J end by 0 bases, with 12 bases between. The CDR3 region is CASRGDQNSYEQYF. CDR3 sequence (DNA): TGCGCCAGCAGAGGTGACCAAAACTCCTACGAGCAGTACTTC.

The gene calls are TRBV6-2 or TRBV6-3 and TRBJ1-2; D remains unclear. V was pared by 6 bases and J by 4 bases, with 15 bases between. This CDR3 spans 14 amino acids. Germline CDR1 is MNHEY and CDR2 is SVGEGT. CDR3 amino acids: CASRLHGKGYGYTF. The CDR3 DNA reads TGTGCCAGCAGACTTCACGGGAAGGGCTATGGCTACACCTTC.

V usage is TRBV20-1 and J usage is TRBJ1-1, with D tentatively TRBD1 (6 bases). Between the trimmed V and J ends, which lost 4 bases and 2 bases, there was a span of 11 bases. The CDR3 covers 13 residues. CDR1 is DFQATT, CDR2 SNEGSKA, per germline (reference sequence). CDR3 nucleotides: TGCAGTGCTATTATCGGGGGCAACACTGAAGCTTTCTTT. This sequence encodes CSAIIGGNTEAFF.